One sample yielded the 12 T cell receptor beta chains listed below, sequenced in a study of Ad26.COV2.S vaccination and SARS-CoV-2 variants. Assay used: immunoSEQ multiplex PCR; TCRdb lists only in-frame clones, some missing. The top ten hold under 4.5% of the sample, which has more than 400,000 clones, roughly 87% seen once. As for treatment: 15 to 20 received Ad26.COV2.S at low or high dose, single or two shots; roughly 5 received placebo; per-sample allocation not given. Vaccine and placebo recipients were sampled on day 63 after the first injection. This specimen was peripheral blood, taken in a trial of Ad26.COV2.S vaccine versus placebo. The source is a person between 18 and 65 years old who received the Ad26.COV2.S COVID-19 vaccine or a placebo.

The chain uses TRBV6-4 and TRBJ1-5, with 8 nucleotides matching TRBD1. V lost 6 bases and J lost 3; bases outside the gene matches: 4. Germline lookup yields CDR1 MRHNA and CDR2 SNTAGT. The CDR3 contains 14 residues. CDR3 region: CASSPTGDNQPQHF. Here the CDR3 DNA reads TGTGCCAGCAGCCCGACAGGGGACAATCAGCCCCAGCATTTT.

V is TRBV5-4 and J is TRBJ2-1; D may be TRBD2 (5 bases). This CDR3 is built from 17 residues. The V end lost 4 bases, the J end lost 0 bases, and 17 bases lay between the germline ends. Germline V gene data show CDR1 as SGHNT and CDR2 as YYREEE (reference sequence). DNA of the CDR3: TGTGCCAGCAGCCTATGGTGGGGAGAGTACTCCTACAATGAGCAGTTCTTC. This gives the protein CASSLWWGEYSYNEQFF.

The chain recombines TRBV5-1 with TRBJ2-7, with D hard to call. Deletions cut 3 bases from V and 12 bases from J, with 13 bases between. The length of the CDR3 is 11 residues. CDR1 is SGHRS, CDR2 YFSETQ, per germline. The CDR3 region has the DNA TGCGCCAGCAGCTCCCAAGCAGATTTGTACTTC. Encoded protein: CASSSQADLYF.

This clone was seen just once. The rearrangement uses TRBV14 and TRBJ2-2; 7 nucleotides line up with TRBD2. J gave up 5 bases and V 0 bases, and 6 bases lay outside the gene matches. The germline V gene has CDR1 SGHDN and CDR2 FVKESK. The length of the CDR3 is 16 residues. The CDR3, as DNA: TGTGCCAGCAGCCAAGAGGGGGAGGGATATACCGGGGAGCTGTTTTTT. Translation gives CASSQEGEGYTGELFF.

This chain links TRBV30 with TRBJ2-7, with D hard to call. The length of the CDR3 is 13 residues. CDR1 and CDR2 from the germline V gene are GTSNPN and SVGIG (reference sequence). Between the trimmed V and J ends, which lost 5 bases and 6 bases, there was a span of 17 bases. In DNA, the CDR3 is TGTGCCTGGGAGGCCGGACGGTTCGGCGAGCAGTACTTC. It encodes CAWEAGRFGEQYF.

DNA for the CDR3: TGTGCCAGCAGTCGAGGGGCCTACGAGCAGTACTTC. As protein: CASSRGAYEQYF. This rearrangement joins TRBV5-6 to TRBJ2-7, with D possibly being TRBD1 or TRBD2 (5 bases each). Germline CDR1 and CDR2: SGHDT and YYEEEE. The CDR3 loop spans 12 amino acids. Trimming took off 5 bases at V and 2 bases at J, with 8 bases between the two ends. Combining the CDR3 with reference TRBV5-6 and TRBJ2-7 gives the whole variable domain DAGVTQSPTHLIKTRGQQVTLRCSPKSGHDTVSWYQQALGQGPQFIFQYYEEEERQRGNFPDRFSGHQFPNYSSELNVNALLLGDSALYLCASSRGAYEQYFGPGTRLTVT.

The V gene is TRBV18, the J gene TRBJ1-2; D call uncertain. Germline CDR1 and CDR2: KGHSH and LQKENI. The V end lost 6 bases, the J end lost 7 bases, and 15 bases lay between the germline ends. This CDR3 region has 13 residues. DNA for the CDR3: TGTGCCAGCTCTTCGGAGGGAAGCGGTGGCTACACCTTC. Its protein product is CASSSEGSGGYTF.

V usage is TRBV30 and J usage is TRBJ2-7; maybe TRBD1 (5 bases). Trimming removed 0 bases from V and 5 bases from J, with 14 bases in between. The CDR3 has 14 residues. From germline, CDR1 is GTSNPN and CDR2 SVGIG (reference sequence). The DNA for the CDR3 is TGTGCCTGGAGTGTCGGGCAGGGTTTGGACGAGCAGTACTTC. Amino acids: CAWSVGQGLDEQYF.

This chain links TRBV27 with TRBJ2-7; 8 nucleotides line up with TRBD1. Germline CDR1 reads MNHEY; CDR2 reads SMNVEV (reference sequence). The CDR3 extends over 14 amino acids. V gave up 5 bases and J gave up 7 bases; unmatched junction bases: 10. CDR3 nucleotide sequence: TGTGCCAGCAGTACACGCCGGACAGGGCTTGAGCAGTACTTC. It translates to CASSTRRTGLEQYF.

This rearrangement joins TRBV3-1 (or the pseudogene TRBV3-2) to TRBJ2-7; D not resolved. From germline, CDR1 is LGHDT and CDR2 YNNKEL (reference sequence). V lost 0 bases, J lost 0 bases, and 9 bases lay in between. The CDR3 covers 15 residues. CDR3 bases: TGTGCCAGCAGCCAAGATTTTCTGAGCTCCTACGAGCAGTACTTC. Translating it yields CASSQDFLSSYEQYF.

This sequence joins TRBV3-1 (or the pseudogene TRBV3-2) and TRBJ2-7; 7 bases map to TRBD2. This CDR3 comprises 17 residues. Germline-derived CDR1 and CDR2 are LGHDT and YNNKEL (reference sequence). V lost 2 bases to trimming and J lost 3 bases; unmatched junction nucleotides: 13. CDR3 sequence: CASSQTLSGPLSYEQYF. CDR3 bases: TGTGCCAGCAGCCAAACTCTTAGCGGGCCCCTCAGCTACGAGCAGTACTTC.

The chain uses TRBV4-2 and TRBJ2-5; the match to TRBD2 covers 10 bases. The CDR3 covers 15 residues. Germline V gene lookup returns CDR1 LGHNA and CDR2 YNFKEQ. V lost 4 bases and J lost 3; bases outside the gene matches: 5. CDR3: CASSPSGRSEETQYF. Here the CDR3 DNA reads TGTGCCAGCAGCCCTAGCGGGAGATCGGAAGAGACCCAGTACTTC.